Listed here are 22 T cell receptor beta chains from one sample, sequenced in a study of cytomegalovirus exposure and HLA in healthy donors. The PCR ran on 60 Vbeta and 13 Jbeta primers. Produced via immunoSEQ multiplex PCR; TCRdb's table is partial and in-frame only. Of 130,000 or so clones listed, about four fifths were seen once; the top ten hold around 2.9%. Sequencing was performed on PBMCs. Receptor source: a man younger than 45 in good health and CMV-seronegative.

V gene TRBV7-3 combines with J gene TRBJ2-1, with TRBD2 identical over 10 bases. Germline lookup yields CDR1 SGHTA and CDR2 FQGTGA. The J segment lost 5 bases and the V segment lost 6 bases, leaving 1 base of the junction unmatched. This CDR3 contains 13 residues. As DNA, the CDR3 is TGTGCCAGCAGTACTAGCGGGGACAATGAGCAGTTCTTC. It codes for CASSTSGDNEQFF.

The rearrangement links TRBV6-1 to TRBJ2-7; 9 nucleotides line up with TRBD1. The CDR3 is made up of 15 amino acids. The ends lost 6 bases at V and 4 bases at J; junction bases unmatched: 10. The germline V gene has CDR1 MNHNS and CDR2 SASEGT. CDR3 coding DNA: TGTGCCAGCAGACCCGGCTCTGACAGGGGGTACGAGCAGTACTTC. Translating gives CASRPGSDRGYEQYF.

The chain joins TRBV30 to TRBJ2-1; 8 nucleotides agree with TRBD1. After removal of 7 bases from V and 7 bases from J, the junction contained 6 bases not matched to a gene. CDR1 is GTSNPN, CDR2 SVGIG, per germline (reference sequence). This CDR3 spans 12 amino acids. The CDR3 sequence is CASGGIDNEQFF. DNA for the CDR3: TGTGCCTCAGGGGGCATCGATAATGAGCAGTTCTTC.

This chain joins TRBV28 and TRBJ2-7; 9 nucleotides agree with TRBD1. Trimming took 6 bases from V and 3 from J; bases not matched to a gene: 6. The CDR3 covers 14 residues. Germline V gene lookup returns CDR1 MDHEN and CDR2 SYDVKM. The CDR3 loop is CASSRDRVFYEQYF. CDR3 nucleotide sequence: TGTGCCAGCAGCCGGGACAGGGTTTTCTACGAGCAGTACTTC. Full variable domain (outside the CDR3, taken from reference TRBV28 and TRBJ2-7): DVKVTQSSRYLVKRTGEKVFLECVQDMDHENMFWYRQDPGLGLRLIYFSYDVKMKEKGDIPEGYSVSREKKERFSLILESASTNQTSMYLCASSRDRVFYEQYFGPGTRLTVT.

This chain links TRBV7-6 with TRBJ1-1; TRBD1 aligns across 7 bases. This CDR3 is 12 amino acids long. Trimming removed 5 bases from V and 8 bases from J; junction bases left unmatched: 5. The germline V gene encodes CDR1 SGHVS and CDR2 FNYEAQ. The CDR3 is CASSPTTGEAFF. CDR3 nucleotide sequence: TGTGCCAGCAGCCCCACGACAGGGGAAGCTTTCTTT.

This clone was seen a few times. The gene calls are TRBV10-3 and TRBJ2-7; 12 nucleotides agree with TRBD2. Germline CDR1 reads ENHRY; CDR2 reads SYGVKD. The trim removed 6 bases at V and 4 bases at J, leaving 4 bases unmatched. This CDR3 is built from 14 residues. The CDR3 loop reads CAIRGLAGNYEQYF. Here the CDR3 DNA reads TGTGCCATCAGGGGACTAGCGGGCAATTACGAGCAGTACTTC.

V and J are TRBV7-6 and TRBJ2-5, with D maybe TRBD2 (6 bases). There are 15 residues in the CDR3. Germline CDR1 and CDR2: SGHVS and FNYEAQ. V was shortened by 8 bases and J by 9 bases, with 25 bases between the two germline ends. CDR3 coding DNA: TGTGCCAGCGGAGGGGTCTCATCAAATACTCTGCCCCAGTACTTC. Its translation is CASGGVSSNTLPQYF.

This CDR3 is CASSLWASGSSYEQYF. In DNA, the CDR3 is TGTGCCAGCAGCTTATGGGCTAGCGGGAGTTCCTACGAGCAGTACTTC. The chain uses TRBV7-2 and TRBJ2-7; 10 positions match TRBD2. V was pared by 2 bases and J by 1 base, with 5 bases of the junction left unmatched. The CDR3 sequence is 16 residues long. Looked up from germline, CDR1 is SGHTA and CDR2 is FQGNSA.

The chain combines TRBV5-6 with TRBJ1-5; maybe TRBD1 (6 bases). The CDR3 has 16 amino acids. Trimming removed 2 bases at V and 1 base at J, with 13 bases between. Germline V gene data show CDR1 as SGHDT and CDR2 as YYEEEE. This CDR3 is CASSFSQGLSNQPQHF. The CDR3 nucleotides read TGTGCCAGCAGCTTTTCCCAGGGGCTCAGCAATCAGCCCCAGCATTTT. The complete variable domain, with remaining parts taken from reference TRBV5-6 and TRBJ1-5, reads DAGVTQSPTHLIKTRGQQVTLRCSPKSGHDTVSWYQQALGQGPQFIFQYYEEEERQRGNFPDRFSGHQFPNYSSELNVNALLLGDSALYLCASSFSQGLSNQPQHFGDGTRLSIL.

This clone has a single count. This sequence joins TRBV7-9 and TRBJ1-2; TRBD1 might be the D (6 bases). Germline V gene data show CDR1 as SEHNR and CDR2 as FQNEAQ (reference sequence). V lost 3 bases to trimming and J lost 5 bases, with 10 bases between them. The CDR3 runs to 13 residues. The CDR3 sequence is CASSFNREYGYTF. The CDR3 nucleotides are TGTGCCAGCAGCTTCAACAGGGAGTATGGCTACACCTTC.

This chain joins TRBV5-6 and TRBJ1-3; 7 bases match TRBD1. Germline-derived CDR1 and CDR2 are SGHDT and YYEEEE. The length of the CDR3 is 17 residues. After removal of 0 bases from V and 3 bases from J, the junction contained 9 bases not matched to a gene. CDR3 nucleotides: TGTGCCAGCAGCTTGGGACAGGGCTACCTCTTTGGAAACACCATATATTTT. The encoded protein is CASSLGQGYLFGNTIYF.

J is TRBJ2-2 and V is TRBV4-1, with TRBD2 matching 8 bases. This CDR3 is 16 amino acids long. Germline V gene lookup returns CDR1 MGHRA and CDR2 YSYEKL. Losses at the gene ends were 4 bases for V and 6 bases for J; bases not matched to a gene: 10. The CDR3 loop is CASSPRPGGEAGELFF. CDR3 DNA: TGCGCCAGCAGCCCGCGGCCGGGAGGGGAGGCCGGGGAGCTGTTTTTT.

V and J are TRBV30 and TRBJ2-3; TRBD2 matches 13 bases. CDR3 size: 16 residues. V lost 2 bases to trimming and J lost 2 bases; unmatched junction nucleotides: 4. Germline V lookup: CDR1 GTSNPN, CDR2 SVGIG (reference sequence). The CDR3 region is CAWSLGLAGPTDTQYF. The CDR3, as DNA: TGTGCCTGGAGTTTGGGACTAGCGGGACCCACAGATACGCAGTATTTT.

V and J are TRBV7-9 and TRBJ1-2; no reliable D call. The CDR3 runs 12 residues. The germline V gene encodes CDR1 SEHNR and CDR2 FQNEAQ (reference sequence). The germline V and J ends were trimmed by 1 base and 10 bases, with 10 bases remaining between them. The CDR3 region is CASSLGQRAYTF. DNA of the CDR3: TGTGCCAGCAGCTTAGGACAACGAGCCTACACCTTC.

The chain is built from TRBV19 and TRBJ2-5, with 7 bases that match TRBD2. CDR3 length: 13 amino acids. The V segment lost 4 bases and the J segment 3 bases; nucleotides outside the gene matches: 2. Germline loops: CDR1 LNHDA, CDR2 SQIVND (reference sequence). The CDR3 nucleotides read TGTGCCAGTAGTACTGGGAGGGAAGAGACCCAGTACTTC. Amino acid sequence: CASSTGREETQYF.

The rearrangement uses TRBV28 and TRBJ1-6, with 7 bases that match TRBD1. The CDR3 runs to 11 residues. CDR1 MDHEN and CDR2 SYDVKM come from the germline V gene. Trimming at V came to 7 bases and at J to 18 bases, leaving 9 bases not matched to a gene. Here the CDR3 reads CASITYGQAHF. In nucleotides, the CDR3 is TGTGCCAGCATAACTTACGGACAGGCCCACTTT.

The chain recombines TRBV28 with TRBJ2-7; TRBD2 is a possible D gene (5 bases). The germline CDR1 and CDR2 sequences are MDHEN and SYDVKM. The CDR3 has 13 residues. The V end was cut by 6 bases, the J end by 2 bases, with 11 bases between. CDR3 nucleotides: TGTGCCAGCAGGCTTAGCGTGACCTACGAGCAGTACTTC. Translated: CASRLSVTYEQYF.

CDR3 sequence: CVGGTGDNEQYF. DNA for the CDR3: TGTGTCGGGGGGACAGGGGATAACGAGCAGTACTTC. V is TRBV7-9 and J is TRBJ2-7, with 10 bases that match TRBD1. CDR1 and CDR2 from the germline V gene are SEHNR and FQNEAQ (reference sequence). The CDR3 covers 12 residues.

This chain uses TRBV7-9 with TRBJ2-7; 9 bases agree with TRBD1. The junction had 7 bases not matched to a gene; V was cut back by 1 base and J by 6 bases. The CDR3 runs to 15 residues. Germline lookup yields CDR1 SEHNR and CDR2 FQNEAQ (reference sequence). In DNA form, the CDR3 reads TGTGCCAGCAGCTTAGTGGACAGGGGCGAAAGCGAGCAGTACTTC. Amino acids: CASSLVDRGESEQYF.

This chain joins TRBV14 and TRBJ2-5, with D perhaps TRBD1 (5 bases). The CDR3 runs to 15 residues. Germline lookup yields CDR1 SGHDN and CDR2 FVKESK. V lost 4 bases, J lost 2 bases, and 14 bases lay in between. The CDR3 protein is CASSLHLTAQETQYF. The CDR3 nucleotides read TGTGCCAGCAGCCTTCACCTGACAGCACAAGAGACCCAGTACTTC.

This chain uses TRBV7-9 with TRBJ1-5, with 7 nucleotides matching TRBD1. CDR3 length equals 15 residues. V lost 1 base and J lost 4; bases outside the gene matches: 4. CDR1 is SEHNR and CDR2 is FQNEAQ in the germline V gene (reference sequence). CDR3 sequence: CASSLEGAPNQPQHF. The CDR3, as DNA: TGTGCCAGCAGCTTAGAGGGGGCCCCTAATCAGCCCCAGCATTTT.

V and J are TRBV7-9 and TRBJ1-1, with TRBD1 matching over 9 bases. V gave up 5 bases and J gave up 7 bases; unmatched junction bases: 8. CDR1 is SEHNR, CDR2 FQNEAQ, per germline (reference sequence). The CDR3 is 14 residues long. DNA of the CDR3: TGTGCCAGCAGCGTTGGGACAGGGCTAGATGAAGCTTTCTTT. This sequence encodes CASSVGTGLDEAFF.